Each of the 3 T cell receptor beta chains below was sequenced from the same sample in a study of T cell clusters in autoimmune cytopenias. TRB was amplified from around 250 ng of peripheral blood genomic DNA per sample. TRB rearrangements were amplified by touch-down multiplex PCR with mixed TRB-A/B primers. TCRdb processed the multiplex PCR reads again and assigns one entry to each CDR3 protein, with no DNA. The listing records 7,000 to 9,000 distinct CDR3 sequences. The sample consisted of peripheral blood. These TCRs come from a human donor with an autoimmune cytopenia or autoimmune hepatitis (not recorded which).

This chain links TRBV6-5 with TRBJ1-5; TCRdb outputs TRBD1, but without DNA this stays unchecked. This CDR3 has 13 amino acids. Per the germline V gene, CDR1 is MNHEY and CDR2 is SVGAGI. CDR3 protein: CASRDSSNQPQHF.

The V and J genes are TRBV7-2 and TRBJ2-7; TCRdb designates TRBD2, a call that cannot be tested without DNA. CDR3 length equals 13 residues. Germline V gene data show CDR1 as SGHTA and CDR2 as FQGNSA. The CDR3 spells CASGKYERGGQYF.

This chain links TRBV10-3 with TRBJ1-3; the TCRdb call, TRBD1, lacks DNA for checking. The CDR3 is made up of 16 amino acids. Germline CDR1 reads ENHRY; CDR2 reads SYGVKD. CDR3 residues: CAISERGAVSGNTIYF.